What follows are 5 T cell receptor beta chains derived from one specimen sequenced in a study of early T cells in non-severe SARS-CoV-2 infection. From the 5' RACE reads, TCRdb called clonotypes with MiXCR, one entry per CDR3 protein. In the table there are roughly 55,000 distinct CDR3 sequences, under 15% of which are singletons. Material: whole blood, obtained at baseline. These receptors were collected from an adult who was a healthcare worker with PCR-confirmed SARS-CoV-2 infection or an uninfected control (not recorded which).

V and J are TRBV14 and TRBJ2-7, with 7 bases matching TRBD2. CDR3 length: 14 residues. V dropped 4 bases and J dropped 6; count of bases not matched to a gene: 9. The germline gives CDR1 SGHDN, CDR2 FVKESK. The CDR3 nucleotides read TGTGCCAGCAGCCCCCCGGGGGGATCGGGCGAGCAGTACTTC. Residues: CASSPPGGSGEQYF.

This clonotype was seen many times. This chain links TRBV28 with TRBJ2-7; tentatively, D is TRBD2 (5 bases). V lost 6 bases to trimming and J lost 2 bases, with 11 bases between them. The germline CDR1 and CDR2 sequences are MDHEN and SYDVKM. This CDR3 is built from 13 residues. The CDR3 sequence: CASSPEGTYEQYF. The CDR3 DNA reads TGTGCCAGCAGCCCTGAGGGAACCTACGAGCAGTACTTC.

This clonotype came up many times. The chain employs TRBV29-1 and TRBJ2-7, with D perhaps matching TRBD2 (5 bases). Germline CDR1 is SQVTM and CDR2 is ANQGSEA. CDR3 length equals 11 residues. V was trimmed by 3 bases and J by 5 bases, leaving 8 bases between them. Here the CDR3 reads CSVEGSDEQYF. Here the CDR3 DNA reads TGCAGCGTTGAGGGGAGCGACGAGCAGTACTTC.

This clonotype occurred many times. The chain is built from TRBV28 and TRBJ2-7; 8 bases match TRBD1. This CDR3 has 14 amino acids. Trimming removed 4 bases from V and 12 bases from J; junction bases left unmatched: 14. CDR1 MDHEN and CDR2 SYDVKM come from the germline V gene. CDR3 residues: CASSSPGQERLLYF. DNA for the CDR3: TGTGCCAGCAGTTCTCCGGGACAGGAACGTCTCCTGTACTTC.

This clonotype occurred a few times. The chain is built from TRBV25-1 and TRBJ2-2, with 8 bases fitting TRBD1. Looked up from germline, CDR1 is MGHDK and CDR2 is SYGVNS. The CDR3 loop spans 12 amino acids. The junction had 2 bases not matched to a gene; V was cut back by 8 bases and J by 6 bases. CDR3 sequence reads: CASSDRAGELFF. The CDR3 nucleotides read TGTGCCAGCTCGGACAGGGCCGGGGAGCTGTTTTTT.